The clone carrying this T cell receptor (beta chain) was seen a few times. The antigen is unknown. An end of the junction differs from the germline gene, which may be a read error. This CDR3 is built from 12 residues. Germline assignment: CDR1 SGHRS and CDR2 YFSETQ. The source of the sample is a study of T cells in Graves' hyperthyroidism and ophthalmopathy. Study conclusions and caveats: In the analysis, a 13 V-J model separated ophthalmopathy from stable hyperthyroidism.

Regions amplified from RNA transcripts were the TCR beta CDR3 regions. During a first-round RT-PCR of the TCR CDR3, the HTBI primer set was used. TCRdb reanalysed the multiplex PCR reads using MiXCR and keeps one entry per CDR3 protein. The sample includes some 370,000 distinct CDR3 sequences, approximately 18% of them seen just once. Diagnosis relied on clinical symptoms, serum thyroxine and TRAb, thyroid ultrasound and orbital computed tomography. This receptor was taken from a woman in her twenties or thirties with Graves' hyperthyroidism that later progressed to Graves' ophthalmopathy. Sequenced input: blood. The V gene is TRBV5-1, the J gene TRBJ1-2; D is undetermined. This chain's CDR3 is CASSLPSYGYTF. In nucleotides, the CDR3 is TGTGCCAGCAGCTTACCGTCCTATGGCTACACCTTC.